Following are 5 T cell receptor beta chains from one sample sequenced in a study of T cells in Graves' hyperthyroidism and ophthalmopathy (dated by TCRdb to the late 2010s). The library was obtained by multiplex PCR. The sample was run on an Illumina HiSeq 2000. The TCR beta CDR3 regions were amplified from RNA transcripts. The TCR CDR3 was subjected to a first round of RT-PCR using the HTBI primer set and the Qiagen OneStep RT-PCR kit. TCRdb reanalyzed the raw reads on its own, using fastp at Q25 for trimming and MiXCR for clone calling, and kept in-frame beta chains. Under each unique CDR3 protein, matching rows form one entry showing the most common genes and DNA. This sample comprises some 500,000 distinct CDR3 sequences, approximately 15% of them detected only once. Around a sixth of the sample goes to the ten largest clones. Sequencing input: blood. The source is a woman between 18 and 29 years old with Graves' hyperthyroidism.

This clonotype was counted ten times or more. This chain uses TRBV19 with TRBJ2-1; 7 nucleotides line up with TRBD1. This CDR3 is built from 16 residues. Looked up from germline, CDR1 is LNHDA and CDR2 is SQIVND (reference sequence). The V gene end was trimmed by 7 bases and the J gene end by 1 base; junction bases not matched to a gene: 10. CDR3 DNA sequence: TGTGCCAGTACCCCAGGTCCGGGACAGTCCTACAATGAGCAGTTCTTC. This encodes CASTPGPGQSYNEQFF.

This clonotype was picked up a small number of times. The V call is TRBV7-9, the J call TRBJ2-7; D not resolved. The CDR3 is 12 amino acids. V was shortened by 2 bases and J by 2 bases, with 4 bases between the two germline ends. In germline, CDR1 is SEHNR, CDR2 FQNEAQ (reference sequence). The chain's CDR3 is CASSLMPYEQYV. CDR3 bases: TGTGCCAGCAGCTTAATGCCCTACGAGCAGTACGTC.

This clonotype occurred a few times. This chain links TRBV20-1 with TRBJ1-6; no firm D call. V was clipped by 0 bases and J by 6 bases, with 15 bases between them. Germline V lookup: CDR1 DFQATT, CDR2 SNEGSKA (reference sequence). The CDR3 has 16 residues. The CDR3 spells CSAREPGRIFNSPLHF. The DNA of the CDR3 is TGCAGTGCTAGAGAGCCCGGACGGATCTTTAATTCACCCCTCCACTTT.

This clonotype was seen repeatedly, ten times or more. The gene calls are TRBV30 and TRBJ1-4; unclear D gene. V was cut by 2 bases and J by 8 bases, with 12 bases left in between. The CDR3 extends over 13 amino acids. CDR1 and CDR2 (germline): GTSNPN, SVGIG (reference sequence). Here the CDR3 DNA reads TGTGCCTGGAGTTCGTCGGTGGTGGAAAAACTGTTTTTT. Translating gives CAWSSSVVEKLFF.

This clonotype was recorded many times. The V gene is TRBV2, the J gene TRBJ1-2; TRBD1 matches 11 bases. Germline-derived CDR1 and CDR2 are SNHLY and FYNNEI. The CDR3 loop spans 15 amino acids. With 7 bases clipped from V and 2 bases from J, the junction kept 6 bases outside the gene matches. The CDR3: CASMTGTGGNYGYTF. The CDR3 nucleotides are TGTGCCAGCATGACCGGGACAGGGGGAAACTATGGCTACACCTTC.